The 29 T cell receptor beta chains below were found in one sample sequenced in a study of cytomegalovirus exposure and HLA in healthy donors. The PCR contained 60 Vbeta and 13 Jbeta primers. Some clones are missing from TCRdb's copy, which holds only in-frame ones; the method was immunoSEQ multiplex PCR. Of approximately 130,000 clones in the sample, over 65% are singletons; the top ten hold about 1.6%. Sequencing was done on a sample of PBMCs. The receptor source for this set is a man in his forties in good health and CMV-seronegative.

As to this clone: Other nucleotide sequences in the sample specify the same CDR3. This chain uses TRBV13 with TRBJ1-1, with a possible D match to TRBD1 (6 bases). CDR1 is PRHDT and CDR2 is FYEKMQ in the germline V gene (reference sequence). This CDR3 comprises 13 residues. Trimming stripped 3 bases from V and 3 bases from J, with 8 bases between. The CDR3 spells CASSFEGDTEAFF. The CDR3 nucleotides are TGTGCCAGCAGCTTTGAGGGGGACACTGAAGCTTTCTTT. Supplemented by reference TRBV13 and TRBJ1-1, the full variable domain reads AAGVIQSPRHLIKEKRETATLKCYPIPRHDTVYWYQQGPGQDPQFLISFYEKMQSDKGSIPDRFSAQQFSDYHSELNMSSLELGDSALYFCASSFEGDTEAFFGQGTRLTVV.

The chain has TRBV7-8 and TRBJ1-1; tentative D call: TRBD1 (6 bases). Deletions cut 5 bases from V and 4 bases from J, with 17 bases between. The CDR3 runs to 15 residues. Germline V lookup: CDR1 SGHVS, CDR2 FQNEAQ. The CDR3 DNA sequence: TGTGCCAGCAGCGTAGGGGGGGGTTTCGGCACTGAAGCTTTCTTT. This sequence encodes CASSVGGGFGTEAFF. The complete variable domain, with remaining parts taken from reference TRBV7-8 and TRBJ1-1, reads GAGVSQSPRYKVAKRGQDVALRCDPISGHVSLFWYQQALGQGPEFLTYFQNEAQLDKSGLPSDRFFAERPEGSVSTLKIQRTQQEDSAVYLCASSVGGGFGTEAFFGQGTRLTVV.

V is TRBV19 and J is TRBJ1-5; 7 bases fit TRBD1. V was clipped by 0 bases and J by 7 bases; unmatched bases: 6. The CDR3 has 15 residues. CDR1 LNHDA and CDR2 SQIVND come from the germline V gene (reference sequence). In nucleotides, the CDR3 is TGTGCCAGTAGTATAGAAAGAGGGGGCTACCAGCCCCAGCATTTT. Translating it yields CASSIERGGYQPQHF.

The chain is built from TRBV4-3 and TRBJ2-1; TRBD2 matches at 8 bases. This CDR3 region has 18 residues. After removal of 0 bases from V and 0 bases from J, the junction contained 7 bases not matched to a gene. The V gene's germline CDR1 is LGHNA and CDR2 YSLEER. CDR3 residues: CASSQERGGGYSYNEQFF. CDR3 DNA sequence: TGCGCCAGCAGCCAAGAAAGGGGCGGGGGGTACTCCTACAATGAGCAGTTCTTC.

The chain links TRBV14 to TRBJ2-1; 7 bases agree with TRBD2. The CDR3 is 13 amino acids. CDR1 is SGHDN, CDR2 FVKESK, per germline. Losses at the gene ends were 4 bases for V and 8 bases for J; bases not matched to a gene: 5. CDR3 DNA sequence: TGTGCCAGCAGCCTCGTTCTAGCGGATGAGCAGTTCTTC. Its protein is CASSLVLADEQFF.

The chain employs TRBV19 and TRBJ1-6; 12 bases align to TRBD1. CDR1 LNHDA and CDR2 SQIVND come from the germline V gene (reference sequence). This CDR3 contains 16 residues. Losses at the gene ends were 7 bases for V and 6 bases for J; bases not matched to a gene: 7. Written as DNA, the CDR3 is TGTGCCAGTAAGGGACAGGGGGCGCTCGGTAATTCACCCCTCCACTTT. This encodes CASKGQGALGNSPLHF.

The CDR3 DNA is TGTGCCAGCAGTTTCAGGTTCAATTCACCCCTCCACTTT. Translating it yields CASSFRFNSPLHF. The rearrangement uses TRBV27 and TRBJ1-6; no firm D call. With 3 bases removed from V and 7 bases from J, the gap between germline ends came to 7 bases. Germline assignment: CDR1 MNHEY and CDR2 SMNVEV (reference sequence). The length of the CDR3 is 13 residues.

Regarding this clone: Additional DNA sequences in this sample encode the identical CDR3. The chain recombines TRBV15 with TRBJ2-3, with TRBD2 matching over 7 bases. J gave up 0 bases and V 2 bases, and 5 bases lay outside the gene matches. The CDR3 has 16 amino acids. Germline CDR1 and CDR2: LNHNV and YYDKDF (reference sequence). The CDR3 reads CATSRSGLVSTDTQYF. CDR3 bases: TGTGCCACCAGCAGATCCGGACTAGTAAGCACAGATACGCAGTATTTT.

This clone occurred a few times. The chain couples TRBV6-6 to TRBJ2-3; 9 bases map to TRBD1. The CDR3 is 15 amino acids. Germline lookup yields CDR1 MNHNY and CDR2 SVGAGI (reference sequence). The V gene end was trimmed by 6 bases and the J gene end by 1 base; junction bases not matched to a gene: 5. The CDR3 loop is CASSIQGAGTDTQYF. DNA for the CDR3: TGTGCCAGCAGCATACAGGGGGCTGGCACAGATACGCAGTATTTT.

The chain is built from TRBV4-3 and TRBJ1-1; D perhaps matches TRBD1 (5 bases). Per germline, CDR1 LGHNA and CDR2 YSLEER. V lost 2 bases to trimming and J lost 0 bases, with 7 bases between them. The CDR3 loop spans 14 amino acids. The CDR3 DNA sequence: TGCGCCAGCAGCCAATTCAGGGTGAACACTGAAGCTTTCTTT. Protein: CASSQFRVNTEAFF.

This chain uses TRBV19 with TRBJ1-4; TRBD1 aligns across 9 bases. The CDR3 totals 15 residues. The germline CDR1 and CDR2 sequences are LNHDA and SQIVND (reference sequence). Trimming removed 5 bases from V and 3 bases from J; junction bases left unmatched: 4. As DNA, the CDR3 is TGTGCCAGTAGTCCAAACAGGGGGCCTAATGAAAAACTGTTTTTT. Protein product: CASSPNRGPNEKLFF.

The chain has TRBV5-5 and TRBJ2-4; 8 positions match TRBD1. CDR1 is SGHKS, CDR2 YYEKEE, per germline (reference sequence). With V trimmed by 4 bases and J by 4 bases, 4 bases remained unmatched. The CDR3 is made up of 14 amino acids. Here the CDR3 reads CASSTTGAKNIQYF. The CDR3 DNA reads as TGTGCCAGCAGCACGACAGGGGCGAAAAACATTCAGTACTTC.

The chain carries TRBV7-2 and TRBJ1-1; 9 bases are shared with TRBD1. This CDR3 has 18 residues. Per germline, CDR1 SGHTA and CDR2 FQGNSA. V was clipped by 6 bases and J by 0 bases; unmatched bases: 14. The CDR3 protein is CASSFTGTGRILNTEAFF. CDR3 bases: TGTGCCAGCAGTTTTACCGGGACAGGGAGAATTCTGAACACTGAAGCTTTCTTT.

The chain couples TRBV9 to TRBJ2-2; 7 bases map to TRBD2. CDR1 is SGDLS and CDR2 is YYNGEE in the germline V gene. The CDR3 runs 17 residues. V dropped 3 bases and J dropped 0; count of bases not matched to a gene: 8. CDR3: CASSAPSGNANTGELFF. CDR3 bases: TGTGCCAGCAGCGCCCCTAGCGGAAACGCGAACACCGGGGAGCTGTTTTTT.

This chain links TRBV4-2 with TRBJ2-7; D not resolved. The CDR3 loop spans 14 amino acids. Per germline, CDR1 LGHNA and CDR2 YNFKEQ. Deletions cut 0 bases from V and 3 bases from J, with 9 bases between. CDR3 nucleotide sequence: TGTGCCAGCAGCCAAGAAATGTTCGGCTACGAGCAGTACTTC. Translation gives CASSQEMFGYEQYF.

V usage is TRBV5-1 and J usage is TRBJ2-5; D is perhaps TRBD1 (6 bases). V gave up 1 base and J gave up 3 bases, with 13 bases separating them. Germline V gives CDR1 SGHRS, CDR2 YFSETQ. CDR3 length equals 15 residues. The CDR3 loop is CASSLHQGSKETQYF. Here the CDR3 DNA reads TGCGCCAGCAGCTTGCACCAGGGGTCCAAAGAGACCCAGTACTTC. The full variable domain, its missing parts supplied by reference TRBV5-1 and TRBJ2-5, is KAGVTQTPRYLIKTRGQQVTLSCSPISGHRSVSWYQQTPGQGLQFLFEYFSETQRNKGNFPGRFSGRQFSNSRSEMNVSTLELGDSALYLCASSLHQGSKETQYFGPGTRLLVL.

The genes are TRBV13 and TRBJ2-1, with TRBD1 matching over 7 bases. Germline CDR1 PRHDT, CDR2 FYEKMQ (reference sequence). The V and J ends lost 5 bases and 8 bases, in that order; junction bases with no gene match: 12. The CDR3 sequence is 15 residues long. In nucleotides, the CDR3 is TGTGCCAGCAGCCCAGGTACCCAGGGGGTCGATGAGCAGTTCTTC. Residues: CASSPGTQGVDEQFF.

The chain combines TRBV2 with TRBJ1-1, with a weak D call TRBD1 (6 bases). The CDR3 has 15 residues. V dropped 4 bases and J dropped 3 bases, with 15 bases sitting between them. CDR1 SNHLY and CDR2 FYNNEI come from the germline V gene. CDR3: CASSGPGHGDTEAFF. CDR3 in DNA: TGTGCCAGCAGTGGACCGGGACATGGGGACACTGAAGCTTTCTTT. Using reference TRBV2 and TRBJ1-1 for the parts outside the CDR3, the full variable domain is EPEVTQTPSHQVTQMGQEVILRCVPISNHLYFYWYRQILGQKVEFLVSFYNNEISEKSEIFDDQFSVERPDGSNFTLKIRSTKLEDSAMYFCASSGPGHGDTEAFFGQGTRLTVV.

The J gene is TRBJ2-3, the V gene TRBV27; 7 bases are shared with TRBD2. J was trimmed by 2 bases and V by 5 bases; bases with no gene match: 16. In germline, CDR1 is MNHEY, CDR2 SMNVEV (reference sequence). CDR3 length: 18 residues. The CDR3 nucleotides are TGTGCCAGCAGTGAAGCCCTGACTAGGCTAGCGGCCACAGATACGCAGTATTTT. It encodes CASSEALTRLAATDTQYF.

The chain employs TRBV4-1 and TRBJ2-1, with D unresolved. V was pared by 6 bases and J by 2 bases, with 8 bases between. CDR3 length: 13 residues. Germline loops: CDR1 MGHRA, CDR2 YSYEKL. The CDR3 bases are TGCGCCAGCAGTCACAAAACCTACAATGAGCAGTTCTTC. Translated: CASSHKTYNEQFF.

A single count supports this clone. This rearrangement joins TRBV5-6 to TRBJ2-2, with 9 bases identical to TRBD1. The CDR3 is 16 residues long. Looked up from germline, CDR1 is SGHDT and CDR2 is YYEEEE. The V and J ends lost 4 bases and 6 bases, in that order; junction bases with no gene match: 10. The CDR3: CASSRGTGRASGELFF. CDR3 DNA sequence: TGTGCCAGCAGCCGTGGGACAGGGCGAGCGTCCGGGGAGCTGTTTTTT.

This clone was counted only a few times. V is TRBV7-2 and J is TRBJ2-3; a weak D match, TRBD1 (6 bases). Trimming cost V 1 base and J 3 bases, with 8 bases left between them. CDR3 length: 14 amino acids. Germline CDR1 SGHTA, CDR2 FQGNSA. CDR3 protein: CASSLDRATDTQYF. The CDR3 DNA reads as TGTGCCAGCAGCTTAGACAGGGCAACAGATACGCAGTATTTT.

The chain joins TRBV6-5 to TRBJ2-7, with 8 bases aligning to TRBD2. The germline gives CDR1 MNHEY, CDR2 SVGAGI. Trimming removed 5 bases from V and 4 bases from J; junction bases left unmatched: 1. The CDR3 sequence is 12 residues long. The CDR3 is CASSPGGYEQYF. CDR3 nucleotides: TGTGCCAGCAGTCCGGGGGGGTACGAGCAGTACTTC.

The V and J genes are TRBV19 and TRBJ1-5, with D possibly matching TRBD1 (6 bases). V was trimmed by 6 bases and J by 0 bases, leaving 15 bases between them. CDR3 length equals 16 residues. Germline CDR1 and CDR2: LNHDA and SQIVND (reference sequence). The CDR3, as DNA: TGTGCCAGTAGGATGGGGGACAATTATAGCAATCAGCCCCAGCATTTT. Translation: CASRMGDNYSNQPQHF.

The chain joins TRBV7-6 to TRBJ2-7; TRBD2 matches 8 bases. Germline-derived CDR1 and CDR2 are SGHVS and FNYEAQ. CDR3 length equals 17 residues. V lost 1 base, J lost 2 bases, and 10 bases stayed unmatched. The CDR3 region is CASSLGPPREEPYEQYF. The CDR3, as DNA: TGTGCCAGCAGCTTAGGACCGCCGCGGGAGGAGCCCTACGAGCAGTACTTC.

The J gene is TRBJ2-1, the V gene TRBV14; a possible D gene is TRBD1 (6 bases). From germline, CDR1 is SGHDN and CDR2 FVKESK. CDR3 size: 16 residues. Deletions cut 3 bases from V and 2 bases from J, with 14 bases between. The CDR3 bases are TGTGCCAGCAGCCACGGACAGCCTTTCGCCTACAATGAGCAGTTCTTC. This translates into CASSHGQPFAYNEQFF.

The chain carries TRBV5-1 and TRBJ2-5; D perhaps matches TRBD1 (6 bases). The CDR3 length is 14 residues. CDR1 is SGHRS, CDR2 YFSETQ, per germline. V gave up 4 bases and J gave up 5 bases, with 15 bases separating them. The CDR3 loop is CASSRTQGKETQYF. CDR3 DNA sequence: TGCGCCAGCAGCCGTACGCAGGGGAAGGAGACCCAGTACTTC.

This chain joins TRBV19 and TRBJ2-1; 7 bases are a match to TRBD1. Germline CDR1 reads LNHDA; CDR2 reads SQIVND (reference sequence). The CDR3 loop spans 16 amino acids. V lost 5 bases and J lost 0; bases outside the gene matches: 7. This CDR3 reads CASSVGQTYSYNEQFF. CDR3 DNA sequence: TGTGCCAGTAGTGTGGGACAGACCTACTCCTACAATGAGCAGTTCTTC.

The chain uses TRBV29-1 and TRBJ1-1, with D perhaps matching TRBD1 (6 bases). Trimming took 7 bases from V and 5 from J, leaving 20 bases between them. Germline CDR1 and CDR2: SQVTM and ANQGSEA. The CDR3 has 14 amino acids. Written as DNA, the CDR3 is TGCAGCGCACCCGGGAACGGTAGGGGGACTGAAGCTTTCTTT. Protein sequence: CSAPGNGRGTEAFF.